A selection of T cell receptor beta chains follows, all from one sample in a study of shared clonotypes between healthy human individuals. Here immunoSEQ multiplex PCR was the method, and the copy in TCRdb shows in-frame clones only, minus some. The data contain a few million clones, just over 90% of them singletons. The sequencing input was naive CD4+ T cells from PBMCs. Receptors were obtained from a man younger than 35 in good health. Some clones in this sample may be carry-over from other donors' samples. CDR3s include the opening cysteine and the closing phenylalanine or tryptophan. A D gene is named only where the DNA matches it firmly. Size values are once, few and many counts, or a class for expanded clones, and some rows have none.

clone_size,d_call,v_call,j_call,cdr3_nt,cdr3_aa
-,-,TRBV15,TRBJ2-3,TGTGCCACCAGCAAAGATCCAGATACGCAGTATTTT,CATSKDPDTQYF
once,TRBD2,TRBV5-1,TRBJ2-7,TGCGCCAGCAGCTTCGATCCTAGCGGGAGCTACGAGCAGTACTTC,CASSFDPSGSYEQYF
-,-,TRBV5-4,TRBJ1-1,TGTGCCAGCAGCCCGGTGGGGGGGCTTAACACTGAAGCTTTCTTT,CASSPVGGLNTEAFF
-,-,TRBV28,TRBJ1-5,TGTGCCAGCAGGGCGAATCCGTGGGTCCAACAGCCCCAGCATTTT,CASRANPWVQQPQHF
-,TRBD1,TRBV28,TRBJ1-2,TGTGCCAGCAGTTCCGGGACAGCCGCTAACTATGGCTACACCTTC,CASSSGTAANYGYTF
-,TRBD1,TRBV7-9,TRBJ2-7,TGTGCCAGCGGAGGACAGGGAGACCACGAGCAGTACTTC,CASGGQGDHEQYF
-,-,TRBV5-1,TRBJ2-1,TGCGCCAGCAGCTTGGGAGAGTCTGTCATCAATGAGCAGTTCTTC,CASSLGESVINEQFF
-,TRBD1,TRBV2,TRBJ1-2,TGTGCCAGCAGTGGGGGGACAGGCGATTATGGCTACACCTTC,CASSGGTGDYGYTF
-,-,TRBV11-2,TRBJ1-5,TGTGCCAGCAGCTTAGGGCATGGGCAGCCCCAGCATTTT,CASSLGHGQPQHF
-,TRBD2,TRBV5-8,TRBJ2-1,TGTGCCAGCAGCCGGGGGGAGGTCTACAATGAGCAGTTCTTC,CASSRGEVYNEQFF
-,-,TRBV29-1,TRBJ2-5,TGCAGCGTTGTCCAGGGCTCAGAGACCCAGTACTTC,CSVVQGSETQYF
-,TRBD1,TRBV30,TRBJ1-1,TGTGCCTGGACGGGACAGGGGGCTATTGGAGCTTTCTTT,CAWTGQGAIGAFF
-,-,TRBV6-6,TRBJ2-1,TGTGCCAGCAGTTACTCGTGGGGGAGCTCCTACAATGAGCAGTTCTTC,CASSYSWGSSYNEQFF
-,-,TRBV10-3,TRBJ2-1,TGTGCCATCAGTCCGTCCCAGCTTACCACCTACAATGAGCAGTTCTTC,CAISPSQLTTYNEQFF
-,-,TRBV20-1,TRBJ2-5,TGCAGTGCTGTTGACGAGACCCAGTACTTC,CSAVDETQYF
-,-,TRBV28,TRBJ1-1,TGTGCCAGCAGTTTTTTACGTGCGAACACTGAAGCTTTCTTT,CASSFLRANTEAFF
-,TRBD1,TRBV6-6,TRBJ2-7,TGTGCCAGCAGGGCCGGGACAGGGTCCTACGAGCAGTACTTC,CASRAGTGSYEQYF